This entry lists 10 T cell receptor beta chains sequenced from one sample in a study of T-cell memory formation after mild COVID-19. TCRdb itself ran the 5' RACE reads through MiXCR, one entry per CDR3 protein. This table has 200,000 to 250,000 distinct CDR3 sequences, over 9.5% appearing once. Specimen: PBMCs or a T cell subset sorted from them (not recorded which). The receptor set was obtained from a young man who had mild COVID-19 (a few samples of this study predate the infection). Cell type and time point are not known.

This clonotype was recorded a few times. This chain joins TRBV5-1 and TRBJ2-5; D may be TRBD1 (5 bases). Germline CDR1 is SGHRS and CDR2 is YFSETQ. The CDR3 is 14 amino acids. V dropped 4 bases and J dropped 1 base, with 11 bases sitting between them. The CDR3 protein is CASSNRQLQETQYF. The CDR3 DNA sequence: TGCGCCAGCAGCAATCGACAGCTCCAAGAGACCCAGTACTTC. Full variable domain (rest looked up from reference TRBV5-1 and TRBJ2-5): KAGVTQTPRYLIKTRGQQVTLSCSPISGHRSVSWYQQTPGQGLQFLFEYFSETQRNKGNFPGRFSGRQFSNSRSEMNVSTLELGDSALYLCASSNRQLQETQYFGPGTRLLVL.

V is TRBV5-1 and J is TRBJ1-5; D remains unclear. Per the germline V gene, CDR1 is SGHRS and CDR2 is YFSETQ. Trimming took 4 bases from V and 0 from J, leaving 11 bases between them. This CDR3 region has 15 residues. The CDR3 protein is CASSPLGHSNQPQHF. The CDR3 nucleotides are TGCGCCAGCAGCCCCCTGGGCCATAGCAATCAGCCCCAGCATTTT.

This clonotype was observed a handful of times. The chain links TRBV7-2 to TRBJ2-5, with 7 bases identical to TRBD2. The CDR3 is 15 amino acids. Germline V lookup: CDR1 SGHTA, CDR2 FQGNSA. Trimming removed 10 bases from V and 0 bases from J; junction bases left unmatched: 11. The CDR3 reads CATARASGYQETQYF. Written as DNA, the CDR3 is TGTGCCACTGCGAGGGCTAGCGGTTACCAAGAGACCCAGTACTTC.

This clonotype was observed many times. The gene calls are TRBV2 and TRBJ2-3; TRBD2 might be the D (5 bases). Per germline, CDR1 SNHLY and CDR2 FYNNEI. This CDR3 has 13 residues. V was pared by 1 base and J by 5 bases, with 7 bases between. CDR3 protein: CASSEDRGDTQYF. The CDR3 coding sequence is TGTGCCAGCAGTGAAGATCGGGGAGATACGCAGTATTTT. Supplemented by reference TRBV2 and TRBJ2-3, the full variable domain reads EPEVTQTPSHQVTQMGQEVILRCVPISNHLYFYWYRQILGQKVEFLVSFYNNEISEKSEIFDDQFSVERPDGSNFTLKIRSTKLEDSAMYFCASSEDRGDTQYFGPGTRLTVL.

The genes are TRBV4-2 and TRBJ2-2, with 12 bases aligning to TRBD2. The CDR3 totals 19 residues. CDR1 and CDR2 (germline): LGHNA, YNFKEQ. The trim removed 0 bases at V and 4 bases at J, leaving 9 bases unmatched. CDR3 sequence: CASSQDRPSGGAGTGELFF. The DNA of the CDR3 is TGTGCCAGCAGCCAAGATCGCCCTAGCGGGGGGGCGGGCACCGGGGAGCTGTTTTTT.

The CDR3 DNA sequence: TGCGCCAGCAGCCATGGACAGGGCCTGGGGTATGGCTACACCTTC. It encodes CASSHGQGLGYGYTF. The genes are TRBV4-1 and TRBJ1-2; TRBD1 agrees at 8 bases. CDR3 size: 15 residues. Per the germline V gene, CDR1 is MGHRA and CDR2 is YSYEKL. V shed 3 bases, J shed 5 bases, and the junction held 8 bases outside the gene matches.

The chain uses TRBV6-4 and TRBJ1-5; 9 bases match TRBD1. The length of the CDR3 is 17 residues. V shed 2 bases and J 6 bases; nucleotides not matched to a gene: 11. Germline V gene lookup returns CDR1 MRHNA and CDR2 SNTAGT. The CDR3 reads CASSDASHTGGRQPQHF. CDR3 DNA sequence: TGTGCCAGCAGTGACGCTTCCCATACAGGGGGCCGTCAGCCCCAGCATTTT.

The chain is built from TRBV10-3 and TRBJ2-5; D is ambiguous. Trimming cost V 4 bases and J 2 bases, with 11 bases left between them. CDR3 length equals 14 residues. Per germline, CDR1 ENHRY and CDR2 SYGVKD. The CDR3 region is CAISASGRQETQYF. The CDR3 nucleotides read TGTGCCATCAGTGCGTCCGGCAGGCAAGAGACCCAGTACTTC.

This rearrangement joins TRBV5-1 to TRBJ2-7; D unresolved. The CDR3 has 15 amino acids. V was shortened by 0 bases and J by 3 bases, with 13 bases between the two germline ends. In germline, CDR1 is SGHRS, CDR2 YFSETQ. The CDR3: CASSLVGRRNYEQYF. CDR3 bases: TGCGCCAGCAGCTTGGTCGGCCGGCGGAACTACGAGCAGTACTTC.

This clonotype was seen more than once but under ten times. V gene TRBV24-1 combines with J gene TRBJ2-3; TRBD1 is a possible D gene (6 bases). This CDR3 contains 15 residues. The V end lost 2 bases, the J end lost 3 bases, and 11 bases lay between the germline ends. CDR1 is KGHDR and CDR2 is SFDVKD in the germline V gene. CDR3 coding DNA: TGTGCCACCAGTGATTCAGGGGTTGCGACAGATACGCAGTATTTT. Amino acid sequence: CATSDSGVATDTQYF.